This record looks at one TCR beta chain sequence and its context. The antigen remains unidentified. The data were obtained in a study of shared clonotypes between healthy human individuals. Study-wide results and limits: Investigators expected sequencing depth to affect clonotype sharing among donors. The study found lower generation probabilities in non-shared clonotypes than in those shared by all four donors.

The data were produced by immunoSEQ multiplex PCR, yet TCRdb's version contains in-frame clones alone and is incomplete. The sample holds 600,000 or so clones, nearly 98% seen once. In the naive CD8 group, cells lacked CD45RO and were positively selected for CCR7, so terminally differentiated effector memory CD45RA+ cells were left out. CDR3 length: 15 residues. Trimming pared 5 bases from V and 6 bases from J, leaving 16 bases between. CDR1 is SEHNR and CDR2 is FQNEAQ in the germline V gene (reference sequence). The specimen sequenced was naive CD8+ T cells sorted from blood. The receptor was isolated from a man under 40 in good health. V and J are TRBV7-9 and TRBJ2-2, with D perhaps given as TRBD1 or TRBD2 (7 bases each). The DNA for the CDR3 is TGTGCCAGCAGCCCCCCAGGGGGGGGAGCCGGGGAGCTGTTTTTT. This translates into CASSPPGGGAGELFF.